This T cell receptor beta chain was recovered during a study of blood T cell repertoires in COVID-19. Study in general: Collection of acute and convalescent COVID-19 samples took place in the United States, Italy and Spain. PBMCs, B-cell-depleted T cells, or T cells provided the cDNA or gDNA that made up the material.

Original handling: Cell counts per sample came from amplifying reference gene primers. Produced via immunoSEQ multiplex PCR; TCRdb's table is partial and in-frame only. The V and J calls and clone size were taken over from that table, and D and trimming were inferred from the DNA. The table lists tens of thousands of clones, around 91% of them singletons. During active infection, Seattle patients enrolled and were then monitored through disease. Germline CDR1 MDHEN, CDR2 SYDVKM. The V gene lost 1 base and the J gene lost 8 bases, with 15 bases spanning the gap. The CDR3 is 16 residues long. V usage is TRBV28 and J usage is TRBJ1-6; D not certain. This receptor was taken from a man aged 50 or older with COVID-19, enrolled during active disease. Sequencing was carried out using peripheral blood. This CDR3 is CASSLSTTWRDSPLHF. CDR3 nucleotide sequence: TGTGCCAGCAGTTTATCTACGACATGGCGGGATTCACCCCTCCACTTT.